Sequencing of this T cell receptor beta chain was carried out in a study of STAT5B mutations in CD4+ large granular lymphocyte leukemia. Per germline, CDR1 MNHEY and CDR2 SVGAGI. V lost 3 bases and J lost 7, with 16 bases in between. This CDR3 is built from 16 residues. Generated by immunoSEQ multiplex PCR, the TCRdb table keeps only in-frame clones and is missing some. Here the sample spans fewer than 45,000 clones, about four fifths being singletons. Of note for this clone: Its cognate antigen is unknown.

Overall study findings and caveats: Data were not HLA-matched across samples.

Material: CD4+ T cells from blood buffy coats. The rearrangement uses TRBV6-5 and TRBJ1-6, with D maybe TRBD1 (5 bases). The TCR sequence derives from a human donor in good health. The CDR3 here is CASSYWDLRLNSPLHF. CDR3 sequence (DNA): TGTGCCAGCAGTTATTGGGACCTCCGCCTCAATTCACCCCTCCACTTT.